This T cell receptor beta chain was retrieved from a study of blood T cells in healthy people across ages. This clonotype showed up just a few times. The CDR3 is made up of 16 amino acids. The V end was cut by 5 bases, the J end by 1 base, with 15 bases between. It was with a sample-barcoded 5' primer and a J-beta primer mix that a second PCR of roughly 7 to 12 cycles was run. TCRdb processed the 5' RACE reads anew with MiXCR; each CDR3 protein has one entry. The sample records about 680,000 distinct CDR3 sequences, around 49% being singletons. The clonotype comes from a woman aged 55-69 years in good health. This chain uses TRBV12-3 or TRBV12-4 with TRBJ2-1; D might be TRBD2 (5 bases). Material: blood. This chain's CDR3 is CASSPGLLSSYNEQFF. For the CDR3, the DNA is TGTGCCAGCAGTCCAGGACTCTTATCATCCTACAATGAGCAGTTCTTC.